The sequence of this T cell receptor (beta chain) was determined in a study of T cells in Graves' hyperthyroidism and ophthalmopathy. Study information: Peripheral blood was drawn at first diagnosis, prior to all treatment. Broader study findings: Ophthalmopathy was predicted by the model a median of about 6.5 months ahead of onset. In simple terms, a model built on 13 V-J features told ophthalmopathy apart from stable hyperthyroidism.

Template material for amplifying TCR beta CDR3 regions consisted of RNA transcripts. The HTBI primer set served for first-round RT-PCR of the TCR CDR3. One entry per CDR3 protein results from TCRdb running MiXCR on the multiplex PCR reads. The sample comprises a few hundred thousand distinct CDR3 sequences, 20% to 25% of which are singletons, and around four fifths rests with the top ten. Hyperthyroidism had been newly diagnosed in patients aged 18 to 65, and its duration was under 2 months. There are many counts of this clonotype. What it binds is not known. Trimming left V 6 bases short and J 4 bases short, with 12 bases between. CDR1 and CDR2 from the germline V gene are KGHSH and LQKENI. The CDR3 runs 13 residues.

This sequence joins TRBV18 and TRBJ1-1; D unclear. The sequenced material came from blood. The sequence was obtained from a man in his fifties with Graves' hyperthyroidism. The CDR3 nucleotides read TGTGCCAGCTCCCAAGGACGGTTCACTGAAGCTTTCTTT. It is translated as CASSQGRFTEAFF.